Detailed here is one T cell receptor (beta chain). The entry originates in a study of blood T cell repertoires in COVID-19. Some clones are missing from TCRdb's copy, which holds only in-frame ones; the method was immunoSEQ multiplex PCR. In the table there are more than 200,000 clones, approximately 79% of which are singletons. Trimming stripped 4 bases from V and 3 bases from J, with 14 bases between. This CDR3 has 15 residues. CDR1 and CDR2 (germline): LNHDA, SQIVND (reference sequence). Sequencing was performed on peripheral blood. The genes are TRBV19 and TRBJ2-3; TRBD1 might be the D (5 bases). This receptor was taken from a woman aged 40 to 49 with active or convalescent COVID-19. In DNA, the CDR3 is TGTGCCAGTAGTAGTCCAGGGCCTGTGACAGATACGCAGTATTTT. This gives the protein CASSSPGPVTDTQYF.